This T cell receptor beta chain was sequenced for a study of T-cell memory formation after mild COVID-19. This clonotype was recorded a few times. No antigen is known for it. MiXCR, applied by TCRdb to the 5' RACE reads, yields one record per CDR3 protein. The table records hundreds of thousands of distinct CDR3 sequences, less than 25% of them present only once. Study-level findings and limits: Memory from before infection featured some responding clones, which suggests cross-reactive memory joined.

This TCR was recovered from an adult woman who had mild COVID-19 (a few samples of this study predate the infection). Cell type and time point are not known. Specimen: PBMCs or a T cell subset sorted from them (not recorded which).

The CDR3 loop reads CSARGPQGNEQFF. CDR3 nucleotides: TGCAGTGCTAGAGGGCCCCAGGGCAATGAGCAGTTCTTC. The J gene is TRBJ2-1, the V gene TRBV20-1, with D maybe TRBD1 (5 bases). The CDR3 covers 13 residues. V was shortened by 1 base and J by 6 bases, with 10 bases between the two germline ends. Per the germline V gene, CDR1 is DFQATT and CDR2 is SNEGSKA (reference sequence).